This T cell receptor (beta chain) was retrieved from a study of regulatory T cells in long-lasting Graves disease. Arm-PCR with iRepertoire HTBI primers amplified the CDR3 regions for these TCR beta libraries. TCRdb itself ran the multiplex PCR reads through MiXCR, one entry per CDR3 protein. The top ten clones hold about 12% of a sample with 450,000 to 500,000 distinct CDR3 sequences, 15% to 20% of them seen once. This clonotype was detected ten times or more. Antigen specificity is unknown. Germline V gene data show CDR1 as LGHDT and CDR2 as YNNKEL (reference sequence). Deletions cut 4 bases from V and 4 bases from J, with 15 bases between. The CDR3 sequence is 15 residues long. General study findings and limits: It was in persistent disease that TRBV28, TRBJ1-2 and TRBJ2-5 were favored.

Time point specified: newly diagnosed GD, antithyroid drugs for less than 3 months. Extracted PBMC RNA gave rise to the TCR library. An endocrinology department located in Xi'an, China, was where the patients came from. These data were also filed under a second study, of T cells in Graves' hyperthyroidism and ophthalmopathy. That work contributes: Exclusion criteria comprised uncontrolled infection, other autoimmune disease, pregnancy or lactation.

Here the sequenced sample was peripheral blood mononuclear cells (PBMCs), taken at new diagnosis, from a patient treated with antithyroid drugs. This receptor was identified in a middle-aged man with Graves disease. V gene TRBV3-1 combines with J gene TRBJ2-3, with no clear D. Here the CDR3 reads CASSRRRLGADTQYF. CDR3 DNA sequence: TGTGCCAGCAGCCGAAGGCGGCTAGGCGCAGATACGCAGTATTTT.